Listed here is a single T cell receptor (beta chain). Its specificity is unknown. Germline V gives CDR1 LNHDA, CDR2 SQIVND (reference sequence). Trimming pared 3 bases from V and 5 bases from J, leaving 14 bases between. The CDR3 extends over 15 amino acids. This specimen comes from a study of monozygotic twins with cystic fibrosis. Findings and caveats of the study: Low clonality (median about 0.0095) suggested a mostly naive repertoire. Monozygotic CF twin pairs shared significantly more nucleotide-identical clonotypes than unrelated CF individuals did.

Clones were sequenced by immunoSEQ multiplex PCR, and TCRdb holds only the in-frame ones, with some missing. The profile shows over 30,000 clones, 75% to 95% of them singletons. The clonotype was recovered from a boy under 10 years old with cystic fibrosis. The gene calls are TRBV19 and TRBJ2-1; tentatively, D is TRBD2 (6 bases). Sequenced material: blood. The chain's CDR3 is CASSISAGSNNEQFF. CDR3 nucleotides: TGTGCCAGTAGTATTTCGGCGGGGTCTAACAATGAGCAGTTCTTC. Combining the CDR3 with reference TRBV19 and TRBJ2-1 gives the whole variable domain DGGITQSPKYLFRKEGQNVTLSCEQNLNHDAMYWYRQDPGQGLRLIYYSQIVNDFQKGDIAEGYSVSREKKESFPLTVTSAQKNPTAFYLCASSISAGSNNEQFFGPGTRLTVL.